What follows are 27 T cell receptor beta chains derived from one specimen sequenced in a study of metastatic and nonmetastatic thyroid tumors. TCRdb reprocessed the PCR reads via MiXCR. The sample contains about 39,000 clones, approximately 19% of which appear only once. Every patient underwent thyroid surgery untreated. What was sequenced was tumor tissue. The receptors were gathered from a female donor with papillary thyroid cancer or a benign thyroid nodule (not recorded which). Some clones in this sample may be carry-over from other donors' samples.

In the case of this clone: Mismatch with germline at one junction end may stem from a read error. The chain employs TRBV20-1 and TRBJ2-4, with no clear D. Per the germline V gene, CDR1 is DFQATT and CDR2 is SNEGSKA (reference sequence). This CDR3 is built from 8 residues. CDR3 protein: CSARVSLF. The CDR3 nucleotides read TGCAGTGCTAGAGTTAGCCTCTTC.

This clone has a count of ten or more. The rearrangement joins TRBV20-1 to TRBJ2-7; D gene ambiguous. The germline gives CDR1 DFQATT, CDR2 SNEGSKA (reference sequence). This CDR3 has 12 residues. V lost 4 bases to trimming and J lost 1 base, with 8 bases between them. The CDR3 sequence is CSATGDSYEQYF. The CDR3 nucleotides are TGCAGTGCTACAGGAGATTCCTACGAGCAGTACTTC.

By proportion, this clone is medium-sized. The CDR3 region has the DNA TGTGCCAGTAGTATAGTAGCGAACGGCCGACTGCCCCAGCATTTT. Its protein product is CASSIVANGRLPQHF. The gene calls are TRBV19 and TRBJ1-5; D not resolved. CDR3 length equals 15 residues. V lost 1 base and J 9 bases, leaving 16 bases between the germline ends. CDR1 is LNHDA, CDR2 SQIVND, per germline (reference sequence).

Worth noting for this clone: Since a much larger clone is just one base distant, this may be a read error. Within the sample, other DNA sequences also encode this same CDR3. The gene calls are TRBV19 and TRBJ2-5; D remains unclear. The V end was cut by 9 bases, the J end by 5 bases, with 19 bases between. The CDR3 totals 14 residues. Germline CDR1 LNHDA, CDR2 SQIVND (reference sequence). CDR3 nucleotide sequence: TGTGCCAGCAGTTTGAACCCTCTGGCGGAGACCCAGTACTTC. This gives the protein CASSLNPLAETQYF.

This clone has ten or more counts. The CDR3 DNA sequence: TGCAGTGCCAGCACGTCTTTATATGGCTACACCTTC. Translating it yields CSASTSLYGYTF. The chain combines TRBV20-1 with TRBJ1-2, with D unresolved. Trimming removed 6 bases from V and 5 bases from J, with 13 bases in between. The germline V gene has CDR1 DFQATT and CDR2 SNEGSKA (reference sequence). This CDR3 is built from 12 residues.

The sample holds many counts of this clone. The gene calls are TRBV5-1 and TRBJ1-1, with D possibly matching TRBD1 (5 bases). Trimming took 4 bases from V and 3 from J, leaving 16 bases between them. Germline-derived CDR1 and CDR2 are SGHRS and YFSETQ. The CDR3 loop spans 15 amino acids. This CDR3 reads CASSPTAGGDTEAFF. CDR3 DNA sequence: TGCGCCAGCAGCCCAACCGCGGGGGGGGACACTGAAGCTTTCTTT.

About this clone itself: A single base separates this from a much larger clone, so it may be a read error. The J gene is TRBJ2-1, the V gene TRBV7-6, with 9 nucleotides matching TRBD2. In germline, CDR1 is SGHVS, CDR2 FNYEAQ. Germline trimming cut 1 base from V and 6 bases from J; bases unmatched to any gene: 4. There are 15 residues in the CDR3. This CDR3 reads CASSLGSGGPNEQFF. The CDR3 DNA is TGTGCCAGCAGCTTAGGAAGCGGGGGGCCCAATGAGCAGTTCTTC. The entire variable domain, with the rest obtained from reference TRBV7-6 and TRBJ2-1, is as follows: GAGVSQSPRYKVTKRGQDVALRCDPISGHVSLYWYRQALGQGPEFLTYFNYEAQQDKSGLPNDRFSAERPEGSISTLTIQRTEQRDSAMYRCASSLGSGGPNEQFFGPGTRLTVL.

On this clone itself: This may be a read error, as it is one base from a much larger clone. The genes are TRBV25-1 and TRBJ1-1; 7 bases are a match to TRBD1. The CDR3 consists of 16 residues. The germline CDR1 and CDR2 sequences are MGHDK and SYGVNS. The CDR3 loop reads CSSSESGGTTLAEAFF. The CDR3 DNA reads TGTTCCAGCAGTGAATCAGGGGGGACTACATTGGCTGAAGCTTTCTTT. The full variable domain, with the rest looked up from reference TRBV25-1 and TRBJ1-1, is EADIYQTPRYLVIGTGKKITLECSQTMGHDKMYWYQQDPGMELHLIHYSYGVNSTEKGDLSSESTVSRIRTEHFPLTLESARPSHTSQYLCSSSESGGTTLAEAFFGQGTRLTVV.

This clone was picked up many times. CDR3: CSATSSGDNEQFF. CDR3 DNA: TGCAGTGCTACCTCTAGCGGCGACAATGAGCAGTTCTTC. The chain carries TRBV20-1 and TRBJ2-1; 7 bases match TRBD2. The V gene end was trimmed by 4 bases and the J gene end by 5 bases; junction bases not matched to a gene: 5. This CDR3 has 13 residues. Germline CDR1 reads DFQATT; CDR2 reads SNEGSKA (reference sequence).

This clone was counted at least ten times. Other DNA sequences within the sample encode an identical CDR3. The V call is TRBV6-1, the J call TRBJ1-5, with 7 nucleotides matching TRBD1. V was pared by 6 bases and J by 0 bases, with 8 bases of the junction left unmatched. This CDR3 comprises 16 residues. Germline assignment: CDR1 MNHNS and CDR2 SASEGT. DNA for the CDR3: TGTGCCAGCAGGGGCAGGGGGACGTATAGCAATCAGCCCCAGCATTTT. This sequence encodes CASRGRGTYSNQPQHF.

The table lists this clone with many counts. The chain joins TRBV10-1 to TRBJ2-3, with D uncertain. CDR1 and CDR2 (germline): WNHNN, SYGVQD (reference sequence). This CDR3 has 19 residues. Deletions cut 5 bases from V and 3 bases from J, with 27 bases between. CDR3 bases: TGCGCCAGCAGTCCCGGGTTATATTTGTTGCGGTATAAGACAGATACGCAGTATTTT. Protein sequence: CASSPGLYLLRYKTDTQYF.

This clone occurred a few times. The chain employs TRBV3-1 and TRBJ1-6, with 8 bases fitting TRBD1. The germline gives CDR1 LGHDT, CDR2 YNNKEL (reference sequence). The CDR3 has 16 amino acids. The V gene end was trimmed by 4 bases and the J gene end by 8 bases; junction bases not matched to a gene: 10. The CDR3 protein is CASSPHLTGVHSPLHF. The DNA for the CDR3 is TGTGCCAGCAGCCCCCATTTGACAGGGGTACATTCACCCCTCCACTTT.

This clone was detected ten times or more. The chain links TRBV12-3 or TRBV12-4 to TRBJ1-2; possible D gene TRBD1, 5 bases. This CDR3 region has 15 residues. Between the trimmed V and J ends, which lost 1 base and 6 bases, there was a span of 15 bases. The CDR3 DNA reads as TGTGCCAGCAGTTTAGTCGGCATAGGGGCAAATGGCTACACCTTC. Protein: CASSLVGIGANGYTF.

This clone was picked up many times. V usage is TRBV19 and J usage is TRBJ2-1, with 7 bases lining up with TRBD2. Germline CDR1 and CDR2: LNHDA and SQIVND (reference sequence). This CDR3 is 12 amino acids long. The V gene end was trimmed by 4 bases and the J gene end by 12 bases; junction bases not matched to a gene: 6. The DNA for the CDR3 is TGTGCCAGTAGTAGGGGGGGGGAATGGCAGTTCTTC. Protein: CASSRGGEWQFF.

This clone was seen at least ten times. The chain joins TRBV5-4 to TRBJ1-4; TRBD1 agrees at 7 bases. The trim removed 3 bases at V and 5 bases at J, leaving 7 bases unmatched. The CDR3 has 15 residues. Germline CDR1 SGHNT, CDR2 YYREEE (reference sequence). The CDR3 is CASSSNRGLNEKLFF. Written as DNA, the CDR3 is TGTGCCAGCAGCTCGAACAGGGGCTTAAATGAAAAACTGTTTTTT.

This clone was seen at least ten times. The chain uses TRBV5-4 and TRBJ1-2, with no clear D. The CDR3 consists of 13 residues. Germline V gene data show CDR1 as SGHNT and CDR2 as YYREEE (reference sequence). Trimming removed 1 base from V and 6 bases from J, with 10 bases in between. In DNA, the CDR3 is TGTGCCAGCAGCTTGAACATTATGCATGGCTACACCTTC. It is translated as CASSLNIMHGYTF.

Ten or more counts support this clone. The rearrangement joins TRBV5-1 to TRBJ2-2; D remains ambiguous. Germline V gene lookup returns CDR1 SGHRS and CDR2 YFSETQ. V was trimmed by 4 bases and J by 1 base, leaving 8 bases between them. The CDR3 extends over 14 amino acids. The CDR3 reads CASSPIGNTGELFF. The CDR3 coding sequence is TGCGCCAGCAGCCCAATAGGGAACACCGGGGAGCTGTTTTTT.

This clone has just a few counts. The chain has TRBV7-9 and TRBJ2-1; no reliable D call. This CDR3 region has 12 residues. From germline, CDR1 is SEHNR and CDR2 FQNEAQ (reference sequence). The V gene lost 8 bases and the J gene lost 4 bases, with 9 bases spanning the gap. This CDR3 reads CASGGSYNEQFF. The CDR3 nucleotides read TGTGCCAGCGGCGGCTCTTACAATGAGCAGTTCTTC.

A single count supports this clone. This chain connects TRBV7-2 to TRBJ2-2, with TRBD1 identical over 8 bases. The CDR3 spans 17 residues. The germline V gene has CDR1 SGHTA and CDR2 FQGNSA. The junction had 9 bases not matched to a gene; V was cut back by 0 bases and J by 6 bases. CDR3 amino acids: CASSLAPAGGRSGELFF. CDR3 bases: TGTGCCAGCAGCTTAGCACCGGCAGGGGGCCGTTCCGGGGAGCTGTTTTTT. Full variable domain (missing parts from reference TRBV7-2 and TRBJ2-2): GAGVSQSPSNKVTEKGKDVELRCDPISGHTALYWYRQSLGQGLEFLIYFQGNSAPDKSGLPSDRFSAERTGGSVSTLTIQRTQQEDSAVYLCASSLAPAGGRSGELFFGEGSRLTVL.

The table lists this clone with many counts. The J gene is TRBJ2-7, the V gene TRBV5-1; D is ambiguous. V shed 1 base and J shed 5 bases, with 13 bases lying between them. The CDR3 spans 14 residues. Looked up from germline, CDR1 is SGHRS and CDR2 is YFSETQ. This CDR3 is CASSLRLGRDEQYF. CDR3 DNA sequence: TGCGCCAGCAGCTTGAGGCTGGGAAGGGACGAGCAGTACTTC.

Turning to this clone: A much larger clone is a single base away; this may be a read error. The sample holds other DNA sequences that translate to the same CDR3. CDR3 amino acids: CASSVQETQYF. The CDR3 DNA sequence: TGCGCCAGCAGCGTCCAAGAGACACAGTACTTC. The chain uses TRBV5-1 and TRBJ2-5, with D uncertain. Looked up from germline, CDR1 is SGHRS and CDR2 is YFSETQ. The CDR3 runs to 11 residues.

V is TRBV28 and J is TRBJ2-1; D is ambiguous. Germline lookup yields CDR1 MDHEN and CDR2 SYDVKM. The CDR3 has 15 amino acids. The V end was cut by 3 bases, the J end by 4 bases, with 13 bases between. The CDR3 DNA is TGTGCCAGCAGTTTTGGTCAACGGTTTTACAATGAGCAGTTCTTC. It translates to CASSFGQRFYNEQFF.

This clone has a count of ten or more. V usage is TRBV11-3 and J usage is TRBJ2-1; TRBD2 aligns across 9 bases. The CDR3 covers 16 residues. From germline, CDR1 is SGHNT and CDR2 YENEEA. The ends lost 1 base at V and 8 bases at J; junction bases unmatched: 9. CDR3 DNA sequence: TGTGCCAGCAGCTTAGGGGGACTAGCCCCTTTCGATGAGCAGTTCTTC. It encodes CASSLGGLAPFDEQFF.

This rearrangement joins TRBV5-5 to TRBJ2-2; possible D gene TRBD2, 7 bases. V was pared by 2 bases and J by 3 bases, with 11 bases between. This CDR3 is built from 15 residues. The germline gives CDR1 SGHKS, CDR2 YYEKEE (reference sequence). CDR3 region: CASSLGRGYTGELFF. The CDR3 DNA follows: TGTGCCAGCAGCTTAGGGAGGGGGTACACCGGGGAGCTGTTTTTT.

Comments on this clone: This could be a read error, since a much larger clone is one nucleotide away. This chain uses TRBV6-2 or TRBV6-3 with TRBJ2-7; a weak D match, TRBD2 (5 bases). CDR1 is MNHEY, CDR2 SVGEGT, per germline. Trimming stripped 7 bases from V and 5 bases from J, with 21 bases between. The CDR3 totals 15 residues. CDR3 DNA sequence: TGTGCCAGCACCCAATTAGCAGGACTTCTGGACGAGCAGTACTTC. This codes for CASTQLAGLLDEQYF.

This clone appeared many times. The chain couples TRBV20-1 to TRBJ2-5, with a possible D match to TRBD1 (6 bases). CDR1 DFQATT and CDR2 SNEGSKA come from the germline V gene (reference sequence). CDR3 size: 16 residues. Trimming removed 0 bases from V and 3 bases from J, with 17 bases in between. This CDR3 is CSARDMAVGAEETQYF. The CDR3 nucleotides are TGCAGTGCTAGAGATATGGCGGTGGGGGCGGAAGAGACCCAGTACTTC.

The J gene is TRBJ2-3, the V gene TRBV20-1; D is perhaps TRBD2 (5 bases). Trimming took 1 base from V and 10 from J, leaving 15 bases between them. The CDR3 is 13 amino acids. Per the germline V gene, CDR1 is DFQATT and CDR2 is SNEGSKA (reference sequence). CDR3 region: CSARATSGFPQYF. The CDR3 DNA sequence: TGCAGTGCTAGAGCCACCTCGGGGTTCCCGCAGTATTTT.